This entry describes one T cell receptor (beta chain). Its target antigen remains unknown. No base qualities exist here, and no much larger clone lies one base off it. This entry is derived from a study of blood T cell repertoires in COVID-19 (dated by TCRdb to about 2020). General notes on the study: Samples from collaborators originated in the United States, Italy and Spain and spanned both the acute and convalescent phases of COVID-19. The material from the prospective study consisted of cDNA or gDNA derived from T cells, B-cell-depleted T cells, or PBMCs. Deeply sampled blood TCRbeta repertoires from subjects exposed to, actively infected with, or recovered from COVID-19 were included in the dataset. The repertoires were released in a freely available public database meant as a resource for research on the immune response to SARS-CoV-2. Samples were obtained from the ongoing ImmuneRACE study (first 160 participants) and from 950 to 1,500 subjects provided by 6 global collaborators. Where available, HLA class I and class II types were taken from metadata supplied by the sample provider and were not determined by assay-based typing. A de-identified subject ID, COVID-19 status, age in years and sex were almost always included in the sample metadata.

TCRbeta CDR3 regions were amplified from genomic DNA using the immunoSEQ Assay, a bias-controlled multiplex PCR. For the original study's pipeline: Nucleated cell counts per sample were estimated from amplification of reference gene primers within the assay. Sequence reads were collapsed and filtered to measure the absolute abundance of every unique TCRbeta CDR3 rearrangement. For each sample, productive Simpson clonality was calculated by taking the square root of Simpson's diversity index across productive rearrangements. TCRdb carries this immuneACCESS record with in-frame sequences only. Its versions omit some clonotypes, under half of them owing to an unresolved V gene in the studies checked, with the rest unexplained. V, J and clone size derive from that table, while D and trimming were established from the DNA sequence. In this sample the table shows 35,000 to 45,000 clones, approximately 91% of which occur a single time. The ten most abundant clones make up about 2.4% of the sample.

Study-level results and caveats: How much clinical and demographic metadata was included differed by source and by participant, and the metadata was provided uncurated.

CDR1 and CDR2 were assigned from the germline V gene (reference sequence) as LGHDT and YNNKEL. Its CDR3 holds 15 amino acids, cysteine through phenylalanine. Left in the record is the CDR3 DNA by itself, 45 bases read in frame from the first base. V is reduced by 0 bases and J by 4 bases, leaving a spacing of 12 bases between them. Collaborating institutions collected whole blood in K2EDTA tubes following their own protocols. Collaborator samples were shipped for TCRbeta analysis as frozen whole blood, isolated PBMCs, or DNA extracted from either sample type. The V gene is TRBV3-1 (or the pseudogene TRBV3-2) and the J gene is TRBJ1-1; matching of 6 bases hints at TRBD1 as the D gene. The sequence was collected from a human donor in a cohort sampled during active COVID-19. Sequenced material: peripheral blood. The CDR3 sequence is CASSQDSRGPTEAFF. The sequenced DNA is TGTGCCAGCAGCCAAGATTCCAGGGGCCCCACTGAAGCTTTCTTT.